The present T cell receptor (beta chain) was sequenced within a study of blood T cell repertoires in COVID-19. This CDR3 comprises 15 residues. The V and J ends lost 2 bases and 6 bases, in that order; junction bases with no gene match: 4. Germline assignment: CDR1 MNHNS and CDR2 SASEGT. Authors' analysis steps: Estimated nucleated cell counts came from reference gene primer amplification. TCRdb keeps only in-frame clones here, not all; method: immunoSEQ multiplex PCR. V, J and clone size are taken as reported in that table, and D and trimming were inferred from the DNA itself. The data hold about 260,000 clones, with approximately 88% observed a single time.

This clonotype was obtained from a woman aged 70 to 79 with COVID-19, enrolled during active disease. The sequencing sample was made of peripheral blood. V and J are TRBV6-1 and TRBJ1-6, with 7 positions matching TRBD1. This chain's CDR3 is CASSETGTANSPLHF. In nucleotides, the CDR3 is TGTGCCAGCAGTGAAACCGGGACAGCTAATTCACCCCTCCACTTT.